The 27 T cell receptor beta chains below all came from one sample that was sequenced in a study of T cell repertoires in cytomegalovirus infection. No antigen has been identified for these receptors. TCRdb analysed the reads with MiXCR anew, one entry per CDR3 protein. The table lists approximately 730,000 distinct CDR3 sequences, 25% to 30% of them singletons. This specimen was cultured CD8+ T cells from PBMCs, taken from culture after CMV antigen stimulation. The receptors derive from a human donor in good health (CMV status not recorded). Some clones in this sample may be carry-over from other donors' samples.

This chain links TRBV12-3 or TRBV12-4 with TRBJ1-4; D is undetermined. CDR3 length: 15 residues. The ends were cut back, 6 bases at V and 3 bases at J, with 14 bases in the middle. The CDR3 region is CASRKTGEANEKLFF. The CDR3 coding sequence is TGTGCCAGCAGAAAGACGGGAGAGGCTAATGAAAAACTGTTTTTT.

The chain uses TRBV7-9 and TRBJ2-7; TRBD2 is a possible D gene (6 bases). Germline CDR1 is SEHNR and CDR2 is FQNEAQ (reference sequence). The CDR3 has 14 amino acids. Trimming removed 5 bases at V and 3 bases at J, with 14 bases between. This CDR3 is CASSPSEGLYEQYF. The CDR3 DNA follows: TGTGCCAGCAGCCCCTCGGAGGGACTCTACGAGCAGTACTTC.

This clonotype was observed many times. This chain uses TRBV12-3 or TRBV12-4 with TRBJ1-1; 7 bases agree with TRBD1. The CDR3 has 12 amino acids. The V segment lost 6 bases and the J segment 6 bases; nucleotides outside the gene matches: 4. The CDR3, as DNA: TGTGCCAGCAGCTTCGGACAGGCTGAAGCTTTCTTT. It is translated as CASSFGQAEAFF.

In this sample, this clonotype turned up a few times. The gene calls are TRBV12-3 or TRBV12-4 and TRBJ2-1; TRBD2 agrees at 11 bases. CDR3 size: 20 residues. V lost 6 bases to trimming and J lost 4 bases; unmatched junction nucleotides: 20. The DNA for the CDR3 is TGTGCCAGCAGGCCAACCGTAGCGGGGGGGCCCCCTACGATTTACAATGAGCAGTTCTTC. Encoded protein: CASRPTVAGGPPTIYNEQFF.

This sequence joins TRBV6-5 and TRBJ1-1, with 8 bases identical to TRBD1. Per germline, CDR1 MNHEY and CDR2 SVGAGI. J lost 0 bases, V lost 0 bases, and 3 bases had no gene match. This CDR3 is built from 16 residues. CDR3 nucleotides: TGTGCCAGCAGTTACTCAGGACAGGGTTTGAACACTGAAGCTTTCTTT. Amino acid sequence: CASSYSGQGLNTEAFF.

Comment on this clonotype: A single base separates this from a much larger clone, so it may be a read error. J is TRBJ2-5 and V is TRBV6-1; D tentatively fits TRBD1 or TRBD2 (5 bases each). There are 17 residues in the CDR3. Germline CDR1 is MNHNS and CDR2 is SASEGT. V lost 1 base and J 4 bases, leaving 19 bases between the germline ends. The CDR3 region is CASSEVTVTEGAETQYF. CDR3 sequence (DNA): TGTGCCAGCAGTGAAGTTACGGTGACAGAGGGAGCAGAGACCCAGTACTTC.

This clonotype was detected a few times. This chain connects TRBV7-9 to TRBJ1-1; TRBD1 matches 7 bases. There are 14 residues in the CDR3. Germline lookup yields CDR1 SEHNR and CDR2 FQNEAQ (reference sequence). V was pared by 6 bases and J by 6 bases, with 10 bases of the junction left unmatched. Here the CDR3 reads CASRPPQGPAEAFF. The CDR3 DNA is TGTGCCAGCAGACCCCCACAGGGGCCGGCTGAAGCTTTCTTT.

The table lists this clonotype with a few counts. The V call is TRBV6-5, the J call TRBJ2-1; weak D call: TRBD1 (5 bases). Germline V CDR1 and CDR2: MNHEY, SVGAGI. This CDR3 is built from 13 residues. Trimming stripped 0 bases from V and 12 bases from J, with 12 bases between. CDR3 in amino acids: CASSYSGPGGQFF. The CDR3 coding sequence is TGTGCCAGCAGTTACTCGGGGCCCGGTGGGCAGTTCTTC.

V gene TRBV7-9 combines with J gene TRBJ1-1; D is unresolved. The CDR3 has 16 amino acids. Germline lookup yields CDR1 SEHNR and CDR2 FQNEAQ (reference sequence). V lost 5 bases to trimming and J lost 2 bases, with 18 bases between them. CDR3 protein: CASSPPVPPPNTEAFF. The CDR3 DNA reads as TGTGCCAGCAGCCCCCCGGTCCCGCCCCCCAACACTGAAGCTTTCTTT. The whole variable domain, filled in from reference TRBV7-9 and TRBJ1-1, reads DTGVSQNPRHKITKRGQNVTFRCDPISEHNRLYWYRQTLGQGPEFLTYFQNEAQLEKSRLLSDRFSAERPKGSFSTLEIQRTEQGDSAMYLCASSPPVPPPNTEAFFGQGTRLTVV.

V usage is TRBV2 and J usage is TRBJ2-5, with a possible D match to TRBD1 (5 bases). The CDR3 is made up of 15 amino acids. The V end was cut by 1 base, the J end by 0 bases, with 9 bases between. The germline V gene has CDR1 SNHLY and CDR2 FYNNEI. CDR3 in amino acids: CASSEGQRYQETQYF. For the CDR3, the DNA is TGTGCCAGCAGTGAAGGACAGAGATACCAAGAGACCCAGTACTTC. The full variable domain, in which reference TRBV2 and TRBJ2-5 provide the parts outside the CDR3, is EPEVTQTPSHQVTQMGQEVILRCVPISNHLYFYWYRQILGQKVEFLVSFYNNEISEKSEIFDDQFSVERPDGSNFTLKIRSTKLEDSAMYFCASSEGQRYQETQYFGPGTRLLVL.

A word on this clonotype: Relative to the germline gene, one junction end is altered; a read error may explain this. The CDR3 region has the DNA TGCAGTGCCCGCAGGCGTGCGGGGCGGAATAGCAATCAGCCCCAGCAGTTT. Residues: CSARRRAGRNSNQPQQF. This chain uses TRBV20-1 with TRBJ1-5; a possible D gene is TRBD1 (5 bases). Germline values: CDR1 DFQATT, CDR2 SNEGSKA (reference sequence). This CDR3 region has 17 residues.

The J gene is TRBJ2-2, the V gene TRBV13; weak D call: TRBD2 (6 bases). V gave up 5 bases and J gave up 3 bases, with 13 bases separating them. Germline V lookup: CDR1 PRHDT, CDR2 FYEKMQ (reference sequence). CDR3 length: 15 residues. In DNA, the CDR3 is TGTGCCAGCAGCCCAGGGAGGCGGGACACCGGGGAGCTGTTTTTT. Translated: CASSPGRRDTGELFF. Filled out from reference TRBV13 and TRBJ2-2, the complete variable domain reads AAGVIQSPRHLIKEKRETATLKCYPIPRHDTVYWYQQGPGQDPQFLISFYEKMQSDKGSIPDRFSAQQFSDYHSELNMSSLELGDSALYFCASSPGRRDTGELFFGEGSRLTVL.

This clonotype was found many times. The chain uses TRBV7-6 and TRBJ1-2; TRBD1 matches 9 bases. The CDR3 sequence is 16 residues long. Germline loops: CDR1 SGHVS, CDR2 FNYEAQ. The V and J ends lost 5 bases and 6 bases, in that order; junction bases with no gene match: 13. CDR3 residues: CASSGQLSGTGNGYTF. CDR3 nucleotides: TGTGCCAGCAGCGGCCAACTTTCCGGGACAGGGAATGGCTACACCTTC.

The rearrangement links TRBV12-3 or TRBV12-4 to TRBJ1-2; D is ambiguous. There are 14 residues in the CDR3. Trimming cost V 10 bases and J 7 bases, with 22 bases left between them. The CDR3 loop reads CATVISLQTGGYTF. CDR3 coding DNA: TGTGCCACAGTAATCTCCCTCCAGACTGGTGGCTACACCTTC.

This clonotype has a single count. This chain links TRBV9 with TRBJ2-4; D possibly corresponds to TRBD1 (5 bases). The V end was cut by 5 bases, the J end by 0 bases, with 18 bases between. The CDR3 length is 17 residues. The germline gives CDR1 SGDLS, CDR2 YYNGEE. CDR3 nucleotide sequence: TGTGCCAGCAGTCCGTTTCCGATAGGGGAAGCCAAAAACATTCAGTACTTC. Translating it yields CASSPFPIGEAKNIQYF.

This clonotype was observed many times. This rearrangement joins TRBV7-8 to TRBJ2-2; D gene uncertain. Trimming took 7 bases from V and 4 from J, leaving 10 bases between them. The germline CDR1 and CDR2 sequences are SGHVS and FQNEAQ. The length of the CDR3 is 13 residues. For the CDR3, the DNA is TGTGCCAGCAAGAGACTCCGCACCGGGGAGCTGTTTTTT. Protein sequence: CASKRLRTGELFF.

The table lists this clonotype with many counts. V is TRBV19 and J is TRBJ2-7; TRBD1 matches 7 bases. The CDR3 has 14 amino acids. V lost 5 bases to trimming and J lost 2 bases; unmatched junction nucleotides: 6. Germline CDR1 is LNHDA and CDR2 is SQIVND (reference sequence). CDR3 amino acids: CASSPSTGTYEQYF. DNA of the CDR3: TGTGCCAGTAGTCCCTCGACAGGGACCTACGAGCAGTACTTC.

This clonotype occurred a few times. The gene calls are TRBV12-5 and TRBJ1-6; TRBD1 might be the D (5 bases). The CDR3 extends over 15 amino acids. V was shortened by 3 bases and J by 7 bases, with 13 bases between the two germline ends. Germline lookup yields CDR1 LGHNT and CDR2 FRNRAP. The CDR3 bases are TGTGCTAGTGGTTTCCGAGGACAAGGAAATTCACCCCTCCACTTT. This codes for CASGFRGQGNSPLHF.

This clonotype has more than one count but fewer than ten. V gene TRBV7-9 combines with J gene TRBJ2-2, with D possibly being TRBD2 (6 bases). V was shortened by 5 bases and J by 6 bases, with 22 bases between the two germline ends. CDR3 length equals 17 residues. CDR1 SEHNR and CDR2 FQNEAQ come from the germline V gene (reference sequence). DNA for the CDR3: TGTGCCAGCAGCCCGAAGTCGGGCGGGGCCCCCCCCGGGGAGCTGTTTTTT. Translated, it gives CASSPKSGGAPPGELFF.

This clonotype appeared many times. The chain recombines TRBV7-2 with TRBJ1-3; D is possibly TRBD1 (5 bases). V was cut by 5 bases and J by 3 bases, with 14 bases left in between. In germline, CDR1 is SGHTA, CDR2 FQGNSA. The CDR3 covers 15 residues. CDR3 amino acids: CASSTTTGVGNTIYF. CDR3 in DNA: TGTGCCAGCAGCACCACTACGGGGGTTGGAAACACCATATATTTT.

The rearrangement links TRBV7-9 to TRBJ2-1, with D hard to call. V was pared by 4 bases and J by 2 bases, with 15 bases between. Germline V gene data show CDR1 as SEHNR and CDR2 as FQNEAQ (reference sequence). The CDR3 contains 16 residues. The CDR3 here is CASSSGAGPTYNEQFF. The DNA for the CDR3 is TGTGCCAGCAGCTCCGGCGCAGGACCCACCTACAATGAGCAGTTCTTC.

This clonotype was detected a few times. This chain links TRBV4-1 with TRBJ1-5; TRBD1 might be the D (5 bases). Germline assignment: CDR1 MGHRA and CDR2 YSYEKL. V gave up 0 bases and J gave up 10 bases, with 13 bases separating them. The CDR3 spans 14 residues. The CDR3 nucleotides are TGCGCCAGCAGCCAAGAAAGGGGCACACGTCCCCAGCATTTT. Its protein is CASSQERGTRPQHF.

The chain has TRBV20-1 and TRBJ2-1; 7 bases match TRBD2. The germline V gene has CDR1 DFQATT and CDR2 SNEGSKA (reference sequence). This CDR3 comprises 12 residues. Unmatched junction bases numbered 7, after V lost 5 bases and J lost 9 bases. The CDR3 spells CSAETSIGEQFF. The DNA for the CDR3 is TGCAGTGCTGAGACTAGCATCGGTGAGCAGTTCTTC.

This clonotype was recorded at least ten times. The genes are TRBV4-1 and TRBJ2-1; 10 positions match TRBD1. Germline loops: CDR1 MGHRA, CDR2 YSYEKL. The trim removed 6 bases at V and 2 bases at J, leaving 4 bases unmatched. The CDR3 sequence is 15 residues long. The CDR3: CASSPGTGAYNEQFF. The CDR3 DNA reads TGCGCCAGCAGTCCCGGGACAGGGGCCTACAATGAGCAGTTCTTC.

The chain uses TRBV11-2 and TRBJ2-1, with 9 bases that match TRBD2. CDR3 size: 15 residues. Germline CDR1 SGHAT, CDR2 FQNNGV. Trimming cost V 5 bases and J 9 bases; bases outside gene matches: 11. CDR3 in amino acids: CASSRDWRGGFEQFF. The CDR3 region has the DNA TGTGCCAGCAGCCGTGACTGGCGGGGGGGTTTTGAGCAGTTCTTC. Complete variable domain (other parts from reference TRBV11-2 and TRBJ2-1): EAGVAQSPRYKIIEKRQSVAFWCNPISGHATLYWYQQILGQGPKLLIQFQNNGVVDDSQLPKDRFSAERLKGVDSTLKIQPAKLEDSAVYLCASSRDWRGGFEQFFGPGTRLTVL.

This clonotype has just a few counts. The CDR3 nucleotides read TGTGCCAGCAGCTCCTTGGATCCTGGGGCCAACGTCCTGACTTTC. This translates into CASSSLDPGANVLTF. The chain combines TRBV9 with TRBJ2-6; D gene ambiguous. The CDR3 runs 15 residues. Germline assignment: CDR1 SGDLS and CDR2 YYNGEE. Trimming took off 4 bases at V and 2 bases at J, with 10 bases between the two ends.

This clonotype was seen a handful of times. This chain joins TRBV7-8 and TRBJ2-3; 8 bases agree with TRBD2. Germline V CDR1 and CDR2: SGHVS, FQNEAQ. With V trimmed by 0 bases and J by 2 bases, 4 bases remained unmatched. CDR3 length: 16 amino acids. CDR3: CASSLAVAGPTDTQYF. The CDR3, as DNA: TGTGCCAGCAGCTTAGCTGTAGCGGGGCCCACAGATACGCAGTATTTT.